This entry lists 8 T cell receptor beta chains sequenced from one sample in a study of tumor and adjacent non-tumor tissue in lung cancer. Three rounds of nested PCR, following a modified ARM-PCR protocol, produced the TCRbeta library. TCRdb analysed the multiplex PCR reads with MiXCR anew, one entry per CDR3 protein. The repertoire includes more than 85,000 distinct CDR3 sequences, about 65% of them detected once, and over 15% sits in the top ten. The template was RNA from unsorted bulk tissue. Distant lung tissue was collected more than 3 cm away from the tumor edge. The specimen sequenced was distant non-tumor lung tissue. These receptors came from a man aged 60 to 69 with non-small cell lung cancer.

The count of this clonotype is one. One end of the junction varies from germline; a read error may be responsible. The chain recombines TRBV10-2 with TRBJ2-3; 9 bases map to TRBD2. Germline CDR1 and CDR2: WSHSY and SAAADI. The CDR3 runs 16 residues. CDR3 sequence reads: CSSSVFASGDTDTQYF. The CDR3 nucleotides read TGCTCCAGCAGTGTGTTTGCTAGCGGGGACACAGATACGCAGTATTTT.

A word on this clonotype: The junction departs from germline at one end; a sequencing error may be responsible. The rearrangement joins TRBV10-2 to TRBJ2-3; D might be TRBD2 (5 bases). The V gene's germline CDR1 is WSHSY and CDR2 SAAADI. The CDR3 loop spans 16 amino acids. In DNA form, the CDR3 reads TGCGCCAGCAGTGGGGCTAGGATTTCTAGCACAGATATGCAGTATTTT. Residues: CASSGARISSTDMQYF.

The chain recombines TRBV29-1 with TRBJ1-2, with D hard to call. Trimming cost V 3 bases and J 8 bases, with 13 bases left between them. Germline V gives CDR1 SQVTM, CDR2 ANQGSEA. The length of the CDR3 is 12 residues. CDR3 DNA sequence: TGCAGCGTTGACGGGCTTGTTGAAGGCTACACCTTC. This codes for CSVDGLVEGYTF.

With regard to this clonotype: The junction and the germline gene differ at one end; a read error may be behind it. The V gene is TRBV4-2, the J gene TRBJ2-3; 9 bases match TRBD1. Looked up from germline, CDR1 is LGHNA and CDR2 is YNFKEQ. The CDR3 spans 14 residues. The chain's CDR3 is CVSSQTGGTDTQYF. The DNA of the CDR3 is TGTGTCAGCAGCCAAACAGGGGGCACAGATACTCAGTATTTT.

This clonotype was seen a handful of times. A single base separates this from a much larger clone, so it may be a read error. It is likely a read error, because the conserved phenylalanine at the end of the CDR3 is missing. The CDR3 bases are TGCAGCGTTGACCTACTAGCGGAAATTAGCACAGATACGCAGTATTCT. Translating it yields CSVDLLAEISTDTQYS. The rearrangement uses TRBV29-1 and TRBJ2-3, with 8 positions matching TRBD2. CDR3 length: 16 residues. After removal of 3 bases from V and 0 bases from J, the junction contained 8 bases not matched to a gene. Germline lookup yields CDR1 SQVTM and CDR2 ANQGSEA.

This chain uses TRBV2 with TRBJ1-5; D uncertain. The germline V gene has CDR1 SNHLY and CDR2 FYNNEI. This CDR3 has 13 amino acids. The V end was cut by 7 bases, the J end by 2 bases, with 9 bases between. CDR3 sequence (DNA): TGTGCCAGCAACGTGGATGGCAATCAGCCCCAGCATTTT. This encodes CASNVDGNQPQHF. Looking up the rest from reference TRBV2 and TRBJ1-5 gives the full variable domain: EPEVTQTPSHQVTQMGQEVILRCVPISNHLYFYWYRQILGQKVEFLVSFYNNEISEKSEIFDDQFSVERPDGSNFTLKIRSTKLEDSAMYFCASNVDGNQPQHFGDGTRLSIL.

By share, this clonotype counts as medium-sized. This sequence joins TRBV11-2 and TRBJ2-7; 15 bases line up with TRBD2. CDR3 length: 18 amino acids. V shed 7 bases, J shed 0 bases, and the junction held 10 bases outside the gene matches. Germline assignment: CDR1 SGHAT and CDR2 FQNNGV. The CDR3 is CASTRTSGRAKSSYEQYF. In DNA form, the CDR3 reads TGTGCCAGCACCCGGACTAGCGGGAGGGCCAAAAGCTCCTACGAGCAGTACTTC.

Concerning this clonotype: One end of the junction varies from germline; a read error may be responsible. The rearrangement joins TRBV4-3 to TRBJ2-5; TRBD2 might be the D (7 bases). In germline, CDR1 is LGHNA, CDR2 YSLEER. This CDR3 spans 17 amino acids. CDR3 sequence reads: CTSSQDIRAGAYSAQYF. The CDR3, as DNA: TGCACCAGCAGCCAAGACATACGGGCGGGGGCCTACTCGGCCCAGTACTTC.